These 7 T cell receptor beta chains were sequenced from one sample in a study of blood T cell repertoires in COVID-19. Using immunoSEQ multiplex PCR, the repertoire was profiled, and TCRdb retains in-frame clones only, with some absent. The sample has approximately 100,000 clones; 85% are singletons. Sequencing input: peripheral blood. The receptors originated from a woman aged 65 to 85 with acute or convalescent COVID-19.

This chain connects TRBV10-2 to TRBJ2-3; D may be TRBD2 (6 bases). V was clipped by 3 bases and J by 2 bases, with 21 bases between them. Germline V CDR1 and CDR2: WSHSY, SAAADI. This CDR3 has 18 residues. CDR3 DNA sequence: TGCGCCAGCAGTGACGTCGAGGAACGGGGGTTGGACACAGATACGCAGTATTTT. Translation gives CASSDVEERGLDTDTQYF.

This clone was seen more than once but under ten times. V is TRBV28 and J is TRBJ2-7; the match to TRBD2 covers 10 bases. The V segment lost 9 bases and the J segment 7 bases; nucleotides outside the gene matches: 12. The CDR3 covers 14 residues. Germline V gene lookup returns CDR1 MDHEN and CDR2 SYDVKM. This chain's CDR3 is CASKQAGGLEEQYV. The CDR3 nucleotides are TGTGCCAGTAAACAAGCGGGGGGGCTTGAGGAGCAGTACGTC.

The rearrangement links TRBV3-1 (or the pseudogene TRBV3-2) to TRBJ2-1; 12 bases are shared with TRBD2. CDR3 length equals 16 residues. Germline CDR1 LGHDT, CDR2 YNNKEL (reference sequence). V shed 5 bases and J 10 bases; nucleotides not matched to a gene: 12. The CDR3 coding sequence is TGTGCCAGCAGCGCTGAATCTAGCGGGAGGGCCGGAGAGCAGTTCTTC. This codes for CASSAESSGRAGEQFF.

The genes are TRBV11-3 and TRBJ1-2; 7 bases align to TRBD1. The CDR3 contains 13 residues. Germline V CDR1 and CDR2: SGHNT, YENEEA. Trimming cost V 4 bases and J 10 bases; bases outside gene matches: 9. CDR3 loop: CASSSPGTELYTF. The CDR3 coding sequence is TGTGCCAGCAGCTCCCCAGGGACAGAGCTCTACACCTTC.

As DNA, the CDR3 is TGTGCCAGCAGCTTAGGGGCTAGCGGAAACTACGAGCAGTACGTC. It is translated as CASSLGASGNYEQYV. This chain links TRBV7-9 with TRBJ2-7; TRBD2 matches at 7 bases. CDR3 length: 15 residues. The V gene end was trimmed by 1 base and the J gene end by 3 bases; junction bases not matched to a gene: 6. The germline V gene encodes CDR1 SEHNR and CDR2 FQNEAQ (reference sequence).

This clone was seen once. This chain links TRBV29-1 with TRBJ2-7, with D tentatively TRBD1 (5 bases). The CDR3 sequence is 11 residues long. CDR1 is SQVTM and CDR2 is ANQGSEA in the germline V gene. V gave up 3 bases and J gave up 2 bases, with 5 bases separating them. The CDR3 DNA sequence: TGCAGCGTTGACAGGGCCTACGAGCAGTACGTC. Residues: CSVDRAYEQYV.

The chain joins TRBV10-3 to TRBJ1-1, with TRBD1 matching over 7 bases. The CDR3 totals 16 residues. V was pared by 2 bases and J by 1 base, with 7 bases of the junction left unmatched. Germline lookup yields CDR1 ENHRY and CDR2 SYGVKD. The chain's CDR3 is CAISEPDTGANTEAFF. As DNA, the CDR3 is TGTGCCATCAGTGAGCCAGATACAGGGGCGAACACTGAAGCTTTCTTT.